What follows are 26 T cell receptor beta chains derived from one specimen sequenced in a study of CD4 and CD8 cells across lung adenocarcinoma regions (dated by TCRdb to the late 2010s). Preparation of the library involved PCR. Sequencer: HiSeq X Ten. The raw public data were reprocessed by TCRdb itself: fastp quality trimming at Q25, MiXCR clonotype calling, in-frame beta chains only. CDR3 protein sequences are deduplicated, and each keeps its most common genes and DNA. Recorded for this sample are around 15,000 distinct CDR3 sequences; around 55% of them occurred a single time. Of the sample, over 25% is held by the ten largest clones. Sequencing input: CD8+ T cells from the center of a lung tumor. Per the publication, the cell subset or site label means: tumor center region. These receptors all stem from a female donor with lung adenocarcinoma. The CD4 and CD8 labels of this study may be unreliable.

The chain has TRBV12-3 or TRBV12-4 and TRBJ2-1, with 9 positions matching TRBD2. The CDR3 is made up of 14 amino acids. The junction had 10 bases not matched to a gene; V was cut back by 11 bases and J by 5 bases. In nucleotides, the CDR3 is TGTGCCTCGGATGCGGGGGGGTGGCACAATGAGCAGTTCTTC. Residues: CASDAGGWHNEQFF.

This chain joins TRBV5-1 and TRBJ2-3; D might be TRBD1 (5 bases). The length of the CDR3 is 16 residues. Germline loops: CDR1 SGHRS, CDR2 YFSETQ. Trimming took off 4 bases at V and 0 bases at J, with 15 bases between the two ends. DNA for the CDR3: TGCGCCAGCAGCCATCAGGGTGGCCCTAGCACAGATACGCAGTATTTT. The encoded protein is CASSHQGGPSTDTQYF.

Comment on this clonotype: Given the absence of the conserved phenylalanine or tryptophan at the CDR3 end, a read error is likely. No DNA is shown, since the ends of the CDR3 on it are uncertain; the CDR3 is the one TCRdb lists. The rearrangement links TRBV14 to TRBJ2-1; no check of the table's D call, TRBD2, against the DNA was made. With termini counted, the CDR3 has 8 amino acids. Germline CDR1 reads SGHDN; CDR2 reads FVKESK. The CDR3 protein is CRSIHLSP.

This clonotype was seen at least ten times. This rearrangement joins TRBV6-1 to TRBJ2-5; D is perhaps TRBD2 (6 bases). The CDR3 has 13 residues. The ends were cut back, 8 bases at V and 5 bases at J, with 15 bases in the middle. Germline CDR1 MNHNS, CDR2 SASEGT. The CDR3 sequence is CASRPPGVETQYF. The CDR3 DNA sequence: TGTGCCAGCCGGCCCCCGGGGGTCGAGACCCAGTACTTC.

CDR3 loop: CASSDSSRDEQFF. The CDR3 region has the DNA TGTGCCAGCAGTGACTCGAGCCGCGATGAGCAGTTCTTC. The V gene is TRBV6-4, the J gene TRBJ2-1, with no clear D. There are 13 residues in the CDR3. Germline CDR1 MRHNA, CDR2 SNTAGT. Trimming shortened V by 0 bases and J by 8 bases, and 8 bases separated the two germline ends.

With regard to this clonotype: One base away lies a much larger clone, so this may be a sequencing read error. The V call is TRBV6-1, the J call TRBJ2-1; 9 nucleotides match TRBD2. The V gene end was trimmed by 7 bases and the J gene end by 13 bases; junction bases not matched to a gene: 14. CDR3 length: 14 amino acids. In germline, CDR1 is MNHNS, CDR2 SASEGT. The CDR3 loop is CASTGGGARETQFF. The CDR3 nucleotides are TGTGCCAGCACCGGCGGGGGGGCCAGGGAGACCCAGTTCTTC.

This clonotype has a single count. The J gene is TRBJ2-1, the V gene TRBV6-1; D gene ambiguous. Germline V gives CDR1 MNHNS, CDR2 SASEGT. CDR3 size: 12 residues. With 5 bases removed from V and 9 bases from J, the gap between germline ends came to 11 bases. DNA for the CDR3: TGTGCCAGCAGTAGTACCCTGGGTGAGCAGTTCTTC. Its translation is CASSSTLGEQFF.

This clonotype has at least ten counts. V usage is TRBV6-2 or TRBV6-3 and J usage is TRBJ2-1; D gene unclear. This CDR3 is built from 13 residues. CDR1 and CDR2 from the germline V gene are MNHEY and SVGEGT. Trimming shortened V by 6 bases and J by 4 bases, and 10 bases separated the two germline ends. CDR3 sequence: CASSTTPYNEQFF. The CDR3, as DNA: TGTGCCAGCAGCACCACGCCTTACAATGAGCAGTTCTTC.

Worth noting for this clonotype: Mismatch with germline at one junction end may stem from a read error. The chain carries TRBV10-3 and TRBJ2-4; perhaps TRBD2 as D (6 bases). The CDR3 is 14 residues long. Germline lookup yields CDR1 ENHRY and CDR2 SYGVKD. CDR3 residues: CGGTGPGAKNTQYF. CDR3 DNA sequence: TGCGGCGGCACGGGGCCGGGAGCCAAAAACACGCAGTATTTC.

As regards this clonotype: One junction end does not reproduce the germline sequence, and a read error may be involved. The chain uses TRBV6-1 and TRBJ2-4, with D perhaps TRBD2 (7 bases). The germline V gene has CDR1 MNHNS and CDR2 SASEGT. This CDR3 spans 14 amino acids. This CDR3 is CGSRGRGAKNMQYF. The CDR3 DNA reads TGTGGCAGCCGGGGGAGGGGGGCCAAAAACATGCAGTACTTC.

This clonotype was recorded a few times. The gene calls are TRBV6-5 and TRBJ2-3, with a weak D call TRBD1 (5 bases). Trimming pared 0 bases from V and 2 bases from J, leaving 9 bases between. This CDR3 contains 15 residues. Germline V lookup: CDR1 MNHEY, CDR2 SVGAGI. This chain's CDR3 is CASSYSGRDTDTQYF. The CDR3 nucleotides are TGTGCCAGCAGTTACTCTGGCAGGGACACAGATACGCAGTATTTT.

CDR3 protein: CASRGGLAKNIQYF. DNA of the CDR3: TGTGCCAGCAGGGGGGGGTTAGCCAAAAACATTCAGTACTTC. The chain is built from TRBV6-1 and TRBJ2-4; TRBD2 matches at 7 bases. The CDR3 consists of 14 residues. The V and J ends lost 6 bases and 0 bases, in that order; junction bases with no gene match: 2. Germline V gene lookup returns CDR1 MNHNS and CDR2 SASEGT.

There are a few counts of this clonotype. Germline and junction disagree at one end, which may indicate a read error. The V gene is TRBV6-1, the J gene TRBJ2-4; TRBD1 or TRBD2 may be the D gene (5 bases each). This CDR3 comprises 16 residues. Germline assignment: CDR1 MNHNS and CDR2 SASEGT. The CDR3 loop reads CASSPTGHRATNTQYF. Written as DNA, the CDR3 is TGTGCCAGCAGTCCTACGGGGCACCGAGCCACAAATACTCAGTACTTT.

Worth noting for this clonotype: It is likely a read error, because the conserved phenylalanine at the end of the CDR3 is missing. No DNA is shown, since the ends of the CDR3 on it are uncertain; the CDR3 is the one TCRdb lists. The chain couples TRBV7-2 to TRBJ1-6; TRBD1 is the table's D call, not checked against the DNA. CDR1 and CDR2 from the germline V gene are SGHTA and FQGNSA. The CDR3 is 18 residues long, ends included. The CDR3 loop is CASSLWKVGQGDQFTPPL.

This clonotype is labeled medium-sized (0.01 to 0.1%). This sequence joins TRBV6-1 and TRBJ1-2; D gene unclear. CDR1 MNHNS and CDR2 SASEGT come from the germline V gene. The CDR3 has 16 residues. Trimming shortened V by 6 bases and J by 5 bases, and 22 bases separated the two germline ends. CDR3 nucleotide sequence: TGTGCCAGCAGCGACACCCCTGGACGGACCCTGTATGGCTACACCTTC. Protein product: CASSDTPGRTLYGYTF.

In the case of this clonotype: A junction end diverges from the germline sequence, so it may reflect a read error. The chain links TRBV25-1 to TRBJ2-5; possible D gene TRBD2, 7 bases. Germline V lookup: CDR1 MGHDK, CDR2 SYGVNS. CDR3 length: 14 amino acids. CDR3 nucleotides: TGTGCCGGCCGCGGGGGCCGACAAAAAGACACCCAGTACTTC. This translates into CAGRGGRQKDTQYF.

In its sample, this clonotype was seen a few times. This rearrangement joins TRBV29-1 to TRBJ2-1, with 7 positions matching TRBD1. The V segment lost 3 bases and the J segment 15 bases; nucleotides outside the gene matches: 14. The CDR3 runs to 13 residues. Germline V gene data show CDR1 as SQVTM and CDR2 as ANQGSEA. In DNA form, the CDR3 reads TGCAGCGTTGACGTGACAGGGTCAAGCAATTCGTTCTTC. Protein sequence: CSVDVTGSSNSFF.

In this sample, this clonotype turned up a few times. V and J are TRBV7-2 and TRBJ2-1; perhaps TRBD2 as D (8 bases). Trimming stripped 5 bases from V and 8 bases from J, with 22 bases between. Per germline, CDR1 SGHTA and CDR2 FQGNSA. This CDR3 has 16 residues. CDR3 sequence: CASSLRMTGGGDEQFF. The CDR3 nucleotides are TGTGCCAGCAGCCTCCGTATGACGGGAGGGGGCGATGAGCAGTTCTTC.

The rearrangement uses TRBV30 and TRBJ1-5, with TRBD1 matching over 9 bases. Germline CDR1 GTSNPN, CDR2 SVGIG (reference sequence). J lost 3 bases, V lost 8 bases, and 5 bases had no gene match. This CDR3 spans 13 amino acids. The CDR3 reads CARGQGYNQPQHF. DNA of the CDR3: TGTGCCCGGGGACAGGGCTACAATCAGCCCCAGCATTTT.

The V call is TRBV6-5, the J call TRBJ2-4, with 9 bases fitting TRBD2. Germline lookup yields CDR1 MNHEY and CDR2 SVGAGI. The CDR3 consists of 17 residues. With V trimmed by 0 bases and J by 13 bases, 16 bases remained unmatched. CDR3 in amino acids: CASSYSSVRGGTDMQYF. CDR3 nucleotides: TGTGCCAGCAGTTACTCGAGTGTGCGGGGGGGCACAGATATGCAGTACTTC.

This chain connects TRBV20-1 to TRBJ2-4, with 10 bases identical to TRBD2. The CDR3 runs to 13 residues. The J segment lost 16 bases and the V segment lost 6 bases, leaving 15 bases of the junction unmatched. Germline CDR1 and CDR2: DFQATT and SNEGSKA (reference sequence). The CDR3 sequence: CSAQITSGALHYF. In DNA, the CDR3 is TGCAGTGCCCAAATCACTAGCGGGGCATTGCATTACTTC.

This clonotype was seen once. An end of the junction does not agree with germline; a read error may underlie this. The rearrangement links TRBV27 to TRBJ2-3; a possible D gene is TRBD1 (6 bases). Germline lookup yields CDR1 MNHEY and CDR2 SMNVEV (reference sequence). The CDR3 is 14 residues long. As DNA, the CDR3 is TGTGCGGGGAGTGGGGGCCGGGTCCCAGAGACGCAGTATTTC. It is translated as CAGSGGRVPETQYF.

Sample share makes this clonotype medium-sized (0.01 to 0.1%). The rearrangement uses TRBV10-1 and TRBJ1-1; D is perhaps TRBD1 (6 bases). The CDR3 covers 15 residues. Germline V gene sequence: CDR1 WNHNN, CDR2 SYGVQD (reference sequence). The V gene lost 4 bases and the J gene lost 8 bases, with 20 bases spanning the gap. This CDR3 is CASSASGGGFREAFF. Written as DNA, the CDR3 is TGCGCCAGCAGTGCTTCGGGCGGGGGCTTCAGAGAAGCTTTCTTT.

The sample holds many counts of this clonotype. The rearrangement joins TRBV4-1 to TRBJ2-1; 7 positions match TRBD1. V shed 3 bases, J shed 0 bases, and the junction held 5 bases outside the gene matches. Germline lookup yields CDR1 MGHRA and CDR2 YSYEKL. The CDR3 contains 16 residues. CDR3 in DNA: TGCGCCAGCAGCCAGTCCGACAGGGCCTCCTACAATGAGCAGTTCTTC. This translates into CASSQSDRASYNEQFF.

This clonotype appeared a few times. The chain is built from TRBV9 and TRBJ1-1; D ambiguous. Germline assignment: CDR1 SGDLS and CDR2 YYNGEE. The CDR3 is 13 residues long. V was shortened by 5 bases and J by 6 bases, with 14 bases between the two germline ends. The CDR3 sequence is CASRDGEDSEAFF. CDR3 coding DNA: TGTGCCAGCAGGGACGGCGAGGATTCTGAAGCTTTCTTT.

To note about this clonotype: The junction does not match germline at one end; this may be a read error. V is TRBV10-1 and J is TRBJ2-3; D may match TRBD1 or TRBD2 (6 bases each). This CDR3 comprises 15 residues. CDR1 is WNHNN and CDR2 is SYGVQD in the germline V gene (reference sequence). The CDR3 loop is CASGPGTGATNTQYF. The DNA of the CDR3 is TGCGCCAGCGGCCCGGGGACGGGGGCCACAAATACGCAGTATTTT.